This entry lists 14 T cell receptor beta chains sequenced from one sample in a study of CD8 T cells in ankylosing spondylitis. Each CDR3 protein gets one entry after TCRdb re-called the 5' RACE reads with MiXCR. Altogether more than 110,000 distinct CDR3 sequences are present, about 8% being singletons, with the ten largest covering approximately 6.8%. The specimen was synovial fluid, either unsorted or a sorted T cell fraction (not recorded which). These TCRs come from a male donor with ankylosing spondylitis.

The J gene is TRBJ2-1, the V gene TRBV27, with 9 nucleotides matching TRBD2. V gave up 3 bases and J gave up 6 bases; unmatched junction bases: 9. Germline V gene data show CDR1 as MNHEY and CDR2 as SMNVEV (reference sequence). The CDR3 is made up of 16 amino acids. The CDR3 region is CASSFIGRGGLNEQFF. DNA of the CDR3: TGTGCCAGCAGTTTCATTGGGCGGGGGGGACTCAATGAGCAGTTCTTC.

This clonotype was counted between two and nine times. The chain has TRBV5-1 and TRBJ1-2, with a weak D call TRBD1 (5 bases). The CDR3 is made up of 15 amino acids. The germline V gene has CDR1 SGHRS and CDR2 YFSETQ. Between the trimmed V and J ends, which lost 0 bases and 2 bases, there was a span of 11 bases. The DNA for the CDR3 is TGCGCCAGCAGCTTGGCGGGGACTTCGAACTATGGCTACACCTTC. Residues: CASSLAGTSNYGYTF.

This clonotype was recorded many times. CDR3 bases: TGTGCCACCAGTGACCCGGGAGCGATCGGGGAGCTGTTTTTT. Amino acid sequence: CATSDPGAIGELFF. The genes are TRBV24-1 and TRBJ2-2, with D perhaps matching TRBD2 (6 bases). V dropped 4 bases and J dropped 7 bases, with 12 bases sitting between them. This CDR3 contains 14 residues. Germline-derived CDR1 and CDR2 are KGHDR and SFDVKD.

This chain connects TRBV7-8 to TRBJ2-2, with D possibly being TRBD1 (7 bases). Trimming stripped 5 bases from V and 5 bases from J, with 15 bases between. Per germline, CDR1 SGHVS and CDR2 FQNEAQ. The CDR3 consists of 15 residues. CDR3: CASSPQGGGTGELFF. The DNA of the CDR3 is TGTGCCAGCAGCCCCCAGGGGGGCGGGACCGGGGAGCTGTTTTTT.

The table lists this clonotype with a few counts. V is TRBV25-1 and J is TRBJ2-7, with 9 bases identical to TRBD1. There are 13 residues in the CDR3. V lost 6 bases, J lost 7 bases, and 7 bases stayed unmatched. Germline V gene lookup returns CDR1 MGHDK and CDR2 SYGVNS. This CDR3 reads CASSGTGTWEQYF. DNA for the CDR3: TGTGCCAGCAGCGGGACAGGGACTTGGGAGCAGTACTTC.

This clonotype was detected ten times or more. The rearrangement uses TRBV12-3 or TRBV12-4 and TRBJ1-3; tentatively, D is TRBD1 (5 bases). There are 17 residues in the CDR3. Deletions cut 3 bases from V and 3 bases from J, with 18 bases between. The CDR3 sequence is CASSLGRGFGVGNTIYF. CDR3 nucleotides: TGTGCCAGCAGTTTGGGCCGGGGCTTCGGTGTTGGAAACACCATATATTTT.

This clonotype has just a few counts. The J gene is TRBJ2-7, the V gene TRBV3-1; D might be TRBD1 (5 bases). The CDR3 is 13 residues long. The germline V gene encodes CDR1 LGHDT and CDR2 YNNKEL (reference sequence). V lost 3 bases to trimming and J lost 5 bases, with 11 bases between them. CDR3 nucleotides: TGTGCCAGCAGCCAGTTTTTAGGGGACGAGCAGTACTTC. It translates to CASSQFLGDEQYF.

The V and J genes are TRBV20-1 and TRBJ1-5; TRBD1 matches at 10 bases. The CDR3 is 15 amino acids. Germline assignment: CDR1 DFQATT and CDR2 SNEGSKA (reference sequence). Unmatched junction bases numbered 7, after V lost 2 bases and J lost 6 bases. The CDR3 nucleotides are TGCAGTGCTAGAACGGGACAGGGGTTAAGTCAGCCCCAGCATTTT. Protein: CSARTGQGLSQPQHF.

This clonotype came up many times. This rearrangement joins TRBV29-1 to TRBJ1-1; TRBD1 agrees at 9 bases. The V and J ends lost 7 bases and 5 bases, in that order; junction bases with no gene match: 8. Looked up from germline, CDR1 is SQVTM and CDR2 is ANQGSEA. The CDR3 consists of 13 residues. The CDR3 DNA follows: TGCAGCGGCCACAGGGGGCCGGGAACTGAAGCTTTCTTT. Translated, it gives CSGHRGPGTEAFF.

This clonotype was observed at least ten times. The chain combines TRBV12-3 or TRBV12-4 with TRBJ2-7; a possible D gene is TRBD1 (6 bases). Trimming took 3 bases from V and 6 from J, leaving 15 bases between them. This CDR3 is 14 amino acids long. Here the CDR3 DNA reads TGTGCCAGCAGTTTGGTCAGGGGAATCGCCGAGCAGTACTTC. It yields the protein CASSLVRGIAEQYF.

Ten or more counts support this clonotype. The rearrangement joins TRBV20-1 to TRBJ1-2; D ambiguous. With 4 bases removed from V and 5 bases from J, the gap between germline ends came to 17 bases. Germline V gene lookup returns CDR1 DFQATT and CDR2 SNEGSKA (reference sequence). The CDR3 extends over 14 amino acids. The CDR3 DNA reads as TGCAGTGCTATCCTCAGCCAGCGTTCTTATGGCTACACCTTC. Amino acid sequence: CSAILSQRSYGYTF.

This clonotype was found a few times. One end of the junction is discordant with germline, which a read error may explain. The chain carries TRBV24-1 and TRBJ2-1, with 13 nucleotides matching TRBD2. CDR3 length: 15 amino acids. Germline CDR1 is KGHDR and CDR2 is SFDVKD. The CDR3 DNA is TGTGCCACCAGTGGGGGACTAGCGGGGAACAATGAGCAGTCCTTC. Its protein product is CATSGGLAGNNEQSF.

There are many counts of this clonotype. The J gene is TRBJ1-1, the V gene TRBV2, with D perhaps TRBD1 (5 bases). V dropped 8 bases and J dropped 3 bases, with 16 bases sitting between them. CDR3 length: 14 residues. CDR1 SNHLY and CDR2 FYNNEI come from the germline V gene. The CDR3 sequence is CASGDLGGYTEAFF. The CDR3 nucleotides read TGTGCCAGCGGGGACCTCGGAGGGTACACTGAAGCTTTCTTT.

There are a few counts of this clonotype. The chain has TRBV7-8 and TRBJ2-7; D possibly corresponds to TRBD1 (5 bases). Between the trimmed V and J ends, which lost 1 base and 4 bases, there was a span of 14 bases. This CDR3 is 15 amino acids long. Germline lookup yields CDR1 SGHVS and CDR2 FQNEAQ. The CDR3 sequence is CASSLVVTATYEQYF. The CDR3 coding sequence is TGTGCCAGCAGCTTAGTGGTGACAGCGACTTACGAGCAGTACTTC.